Sequencing of this T cell receptor beta chain was carried out in a study of CD8+ T cells in alopecia areata. This clone was detected a few times. Its antigen is not identified. Germline and genes: mouse. The read terminates 4 residues ahead of where the CDR3 ends, so the germline J gene completes it. The sequencing template was cDNA reverse transcribed from extracted RNA. Profiled with immunoSEQ multiplex PCR; TCRdb holds only in-frame clones, not every one. This sample has about 110,000 clones, each found more than once. CDR3 length equals 16 residues. Trimming pared 0 bases from V and 0 bases from J, leaving 11 bases between. Germline V gene data show CDR1 as NSQYPW and CDR2 as LRSPGD (reference sequence). General study points: Compared with normal scalp, lesional scalp had higher clonality and more expanded CD8+ clones.

Sequencing was done on a sample of lesional skin. The receptor was isolated from a C3H/HeJ mouse with alopecia areata. MHC haplotype here: H2-k. J is TRBJ1-2 and V is TRBV1; a possible D gene is TRBD1 (6 bases). The CDR3 protein is CTCSAERDNANSDYTF. CDR3 DNA (partial): TGCACCTGCAGTGCAGAGAGGGACAATGCAAACTCC. Variable domain in full (rest from reference TRBV1 and TRBJ1-2): VTLLEQNPRWRLVPRGQAVNLRCILKNSQYPWMSWYQQDLQKQLQWLFTLRSPGDKEVKSLPGADYLATRVTDTELRLQVANMSQGRTLYCTCSAERDNANSDYTFGSGTRLLVI.